The 10 T cell receptor beta chains reported below all come from one sample, sequenced in a study of cytomegalovirus exposure and HLA in healthy donors. It was with 60 Vbeta and 13 Jbeta primers that the PCR ran. The table came from immunoSEQ multiplex PCR; TCRdb's copy has only in-frame clones and leaves some out. The sample carries about 170,000 clones, about 82% recorded once. Sequenced: PBMCs. Every receptor here comes from a woman between 45 and 65 years old in good health and CMV-seropositive.

V is TRBV2 and J is TRBJ1-6, with 9 bases fitting TRBD1. CDR1 and CDR2 from the germline V gene are SNHLY and FYNNEI. With 5 bases clipped from V and 7 bases from J, the junction kept 6 bases outside the gene matches. The CDR3 length is 15 residues. DNA of the CDR3: TGTGCCAGCAGTCAGGGACAGGGTGCGAATTCACCCCTCCACTTT. Its protein product is CASSQGQGANSPLHF.

This clone has only a few counts. The chain uses TRBV7-2 and TRBJ1-5; D is perhaps TRBD1 (5 bases). The CDR3 is made up of 13 amino acids. Looked up from germline, CDR1 is SGHTA and CDR2 is FQGNSA. The germline V and J ends were trimmed by 5 bases and 6 bases, with 11 bases remaining between them. CDR3 loop: CASSKPGVQPQHF. The DNA of the CDR3 is TGTGCCAGCAGCAAACCGGGGGTTCAGCCCCAGCATTTT.

The chain employs TRBV15 and TRBJ1-1; D is perhaps TRBD1 (5 bases). The ends were cut back, 0 bases at V and 5 bases at J, with 16 bases in the middle. The CDR3 is 16 amino acids. CDR1 and CDR2 (germline): LNHNV, YYDKDF (reference sequence). CDR3 region: CATSRDWEGRDTEAFF. DNA for the CDR3: TGTGCCACCAGCAGAGATTGGGAGGGGCGGGATACTGAAGCTTTCTTT.

This clone has a handful of counts. The chain joins TRBV7-2 to TRBJ2-3; TRBD1 aligns across 7 bases. The CDR3 spans 13 residues. Germline CDR1 reads SGHTA; CDR2 reads FQGNSA. With 8 bases clipped from V and 0 bases from J, the junction kept 2 bases outside the gene matches. The CDR3 spells CASGTVSTDTQYF. The CDR3 DNA reads TGTGCCAGCGGGACAGTTAGCACAGATACGCAGTATTTT.

This sequence joins TRBV2 and TRBJ2-1, with TRBD1 identical over 10 bases. The germline V gene has CDR1 SNHLY and CDR2 FYNNEI. After removal of 4 bases from V and 4 bases from J, the junction contained 10 bases not matched to a gene. There are 17 residues in the CDR3. The CDR3 protein is CASSVSPRDRGYNEQFF. The CDR3 nucleotides are TGTGCCAGCAGTGTTTCCCCTCGGGACAGGGGTTACAATGAGCAGTTCTTC.

The chain carries TRBV27 and TRBJ2-7; D is possibly TRBD1 (5 bases). The CDR3 is 14 residues long. Germline V gene data show CDR1 as MNHEY and CDR2 as SMNVEV (reference sequence). The V and J ends lost 5 bases and 7 bases respectively, with 18 bases between them. The chain's CDR3 is CASSPRQSPYEQYF. As DNA, the CDR3 is TGTGCCAGCAGTCCGAGACAGTCTCCTTATGAGCAGTACTTC.

The chain has TRBV2 and TRBJ1-1; perhaps TRBD1 as D (5 bases). Trimming took 4 bases from V and 3 from J, leaving 6 bases between them. This CDR3 comprises 12 residues. CDR1 is SNHLY and CDR2 is FYNNEI in the germline V gene. In DNA form, the CDR3 reads TGTGCCAGCAGTGTCAGGGACACTGAAGCTTTCTTT. Its translation: CASSVRDTEAFF.

The chain employs TRBV6-5 and TRBJ2-7, with D possibly matching TRBD1 (6 bases). Germline-derived CDR1 and CDR2 are MNHEY and SVGAGI. CDR3 size: 12 residues. V was cut by 5 bases and J by 5 bases, with 10 bases left in between. CDR3 in DNA: TGTGCCAGCAGTCCACAGGGAAACGAGCAGTACTTC. Residues: CASSPQGNEQYF.

The V and J genes are TRBV2 and TRBJ2-6; the D gene is possibly TRBD2 (5 bases). The CDR3 totals 14 residues. Germline CDR1 SNHLY, CDR2 FYNNEI. The V gene lost 8 bases and the J gene lost 1 base, with 9 bases spanning the gap. The CDR3 nucleotides are TGTGCCAGCTCCGGGGATTCTGGGGCCAACGTCCTGACTTTC. It yields the protein CASSGDSGANVLTF.

This chain connects TRBV15 to TRBJ2-3; D is possibly TRBD2 (5 bases). CDR3 length equals 14 residues. V lost 1 base and J 10 bases, leaving 15 bases between the germline ends. The germline V gene encodes CDR1 LNHNV and CDR2 YYDKDF (reference sequence). CDR3 in DNA: TGTGCCACCAGCAGAGGGCTAGCTGGGGTGGCGCAGTATTTT. This codes for CATSRGLAGVAQYF. Filled out from reference TRBV15 and TRBJ2-3, the complete variable domain reads DAMVIQNPRYQVTQFGKPVTLSCSQTLNHNVMYWYQQKSSQAPKLLFHYYDKDFNNEADTPDNFQSRRPNTSFCFLDIRSPGLGDTAMYLCATSRGLAGVAQYFGPGTRLTVL.